This entry is about one T cell receptor beta chain. This entry comes from a study of blood T cell repertoires in COVID-19. Overall study: Sources were T cells, B-cell-depleted T cells, or PBMCs; the material itself was cDNA or gDNA.

Trimming cost V 8 bases and J 0 bases, with 11 bases left between them. Germline V gene sequence: CDR1 MNHEY, CDR2 SMNVEV (reference sequence). The CDR3 runs 14 residues. Repertoires were generated with immunoSEQ multiplex PCR, while TCRdb's copy carries only in-frame clones and drops some. This table holds hundreds of thousands of clones, approximately 90% found once. This chain joins TRBV27 and TRBJ1-3; D not resolved. This receptor was obtained from a woman aged 18-30 years with acute COVID-19. The sequenced sample was PBMCs or T cells enriched from blood (not recorded which). For the CDR3, the DNA is TGTGCCAGCTCCCCCCGGGGCTCTGGAAACACCATATATTTT. Protein product: CASSPRGSGNTIYF.